This is a list of T cell receptor beta chains from one sample in a study of ipilimumab plus nivolumab after autologous stem cell transplantation. Using immunoSEQ multiplex PCR, the repertoire was profiled, and TCRdb retains in-frame clones only, with some absent. This table has about 83,000 clones, under 85% appearing once. The sequencing used PBMCs, collected in a trial of ipilimumab plus nivolumab as post-transplant consolidation. The receptor source for this set is a male donor with diffuse large B-cell lymphoma. Both conserved end residues are part of each CDR3. Fields, in order: clone size, V gene, CDR3 length, D gene, J gene, CDR3 protein, CDR3 DNA. D genes are given only for firm matches. Size values are once, few and many counts, or a class for expanded clones, and some rows have none.

abundance: -; v_gene: TRBV2; len: 15; d_gene: -; j_gene: TRBJ1-3; CDR3aa: CASSEESVSGNTIYF; CDR3nt: TGTGCCAGCAGTGAAGAGTCGGTATCTGGAAACACCATATATTTT
abundance: -; v_gene: TRBV4-2; len: 17; d_gene: TRBD2; j_gene: TRBJ2-1; CDR3aa: CASSQSTSGGVYNEQFF; CDR3nt: TGTGCCAGCAGCCAATCGACTAGCGGGGGGGTTTACAATGAGCAGTTCTTC
abundance: -; v_gene: TRBV18; len: 13; d_gene: -; j_gene: TRBJ2-3; CDR3aa: CASSPPSTDTQYF; CDR3nt: TGTGCCAGCTCACCACCCAGCACAGATACGCAGTATTTT
abundance: -; v_gene: TRBV19; len: 13; d_gene: -; j_gene: TRBJ2-5; CDR3aa: CASSGGVRETQYF; CDR3nt: TGTGCCAGCAGTGGCGGGGTTCGGGAGACCCAGTACTTC
abundance: -; v_gene: TRBV7-2; len: 14; d_gene: -; j_gene: TRBJ1-3; CDR3aa: CASSKGRGTNTIYF; CDR3nt: TGTGCCAGCAGCAAAGGGAGGGGAACGAACACCATATATTTT
abundance: -; v_gene: TRBV4-1; len: 19; d_gene: TRBD2; j_gene: TRBJ2-4; CDR3aa: CASSQEPLGTTQFRAIQYF; CDR3nt: TGCGCCAGCAGCCAAGAGCCCCTTGGGACTACCCAGTTCAGAGCCATTCAGTACTTC
abundance: -; v_gene: TRBV25-1; len: 13; d_gene: -; j_gene: TRBJ1-2; CDR3aa: CASSPPGNYGYTF; CDR3nt: TGTGCCAGCAGTCCTCCGGGAAACTATGGCTACACCTTC
abundance: -; v_gene: TRBV2; len: 13; d_gene: -; j_gene: TRBJ2-7; CDR3aa: CASTRQDSYEQYF; CDR3nt: TGTGCCAGCACCAGACAGGACTCCTACGAGCAGTACTTC
abundance: -; v_gene: TRBV5-1; len: 14; d_gene: -; j_gene: TRBJ1-1; CDR3aa: CASSLEQRNTEAFF; CDR3nt: TGCGCCAGCAGCTTGGAACAGAGGAACACTGAAGCTTTCTTT
abundance: -; v_gene: TRBV20-1; len: 11; d_gene: -; j_gene: TRBJ2-5; CDR3aa: CSASGKETQYF; CDR3nt: TGCAGTGCTAGCGGGAAAGAGACCCAGTACTTC
abundance: -; v_gene: TRBV7-9; len: 15; d_gene: TRBD2; j_gene: TRBJ2-3; CDR3aa: CASSSTSGGSDTQYF; CDR3nt: TGTGCCAGCAGCTCCACTAGCGGGGGGTCAGATACGCAGTATTTT
abundance: -; v_gene: TRBV4-2; len: 21; d_gene: TRBD2; j_gene: TRBJ2-3; CDR3aa: CASSQDYTSGGAFSAGDTQYF; CDR3nt: TGTGCCAGCAGCCAAGATTATACTAGCGGGGGGGCCTTTTCAGCAGGGGATACGCAGTATTTT
abundance: -; v_gene: TRBV2; len: 17; d_gene: TRBD2; j_gene: TRBJ2-2; CDR3aa: CASSDPSGGQNTGELFF; CDR3nt: TGTGCCAGCAGCGACCCTAGCGGGGGCCAGAACACCGGGGAGCTGTTTTTT
abundance: -; v_gene: TRBV11-2; len: 14; d_gene: -; j_gene: TRBJ2-5; CDR3aa: CASSPGRGVETQYF; CDR3nt: TGTGCCAGCAGCCCGGGCAGGGGAGTTGAGACCCAGTACTTC
abundance: -; v_gene: TRBV19; len: 18; d_gene: -; j_gene: TRBJ2-1; CDR3aa: CASSIAPRGRGSYNEQFF; CDR3nt: TGTGCCAGTAGTATAGCCCCCCGGGGCAGGGGTTCCTACAATGAGCAGTTCTTC
abundance: -; v_gene: TRBV6-1; len: 15; d_gene: TRBD1; j_gene: TRBJ1-1; CDR3aa: CASSEEGTGFTEAFF; CDR3nt: TGTGCCAGCAGTGAAGAAGGGACAGGGTTCACTGAAGCTTTCTTT
abundance: -; v_gene: TRBV4-2; len: 16; d_gene: TRBD1; j_gene: TRBJ2-1; CDR3aa: CASRAADRGVYNEQFF; CDR3nt: TGTGCCAGCAGAGCGGCGGACAGGGGAGTCTACAATGAGCAGTTCTTC
abundance: -; v_gene: TRBV6-6; len: 11; d_gene: -; j_gene: TRBJ1-1; CDR3aa: CASSQIEGAFF; CDR3nt: TGTGCCAGCAGTCAAATAGAGGGGGCTTTCTTT
abundance: -; v_gene: TRBV6-1; len: 14; d_gene: -; j_gene: TRBJ1-4; CDR3aa: CASRLSATNEKLFF; CDR3nt: TGTGCCAGCAGATTGTCTGCAACTAATGAAAAACTGTTTTTT
abundance: -; v_gene: TRBV6-1; len: 15; d_gene: -; j_gene: TRBJ2-6; CDR3aa: CASSPNLSGANVLTF; CDR3nt: TGTGCCAGCAGCCCGAACCTGTCTGGGGCCAACGTCCTGACTTTC
abundance: -; v_gene: TRBV6-1; len: 13; d_gene: -; j_gene: TRBJ1-2; CDR3aa: CASSPLGQYGYTF; CDR3nt: TGTGCCAGCAGTCCCCTTGGACAGTATGGCTACACCTTC
abundance: once; v_gene: TRBV30; len: 17; d_gene: -; j_gene: TRBJ1-6; CDR3aa: CAWSFRGQSSYNSPLHF; CDR3nt: TGTGCCTGGAGTTTCCGAGGACAGAGCTCCTATAATTCACCCCTCCACTTT
abundance: -; v_gene: TRBV10-3; len: 12; d_gene: -; j_gene: TRBJ2-1; CDR3aa: CAISDDGNEQFF; CDR3nt: TGTGCCATCAGTGATGATGGGAATGAGCAGTTCTTC
abundance: -; v_gene: TRBV2; len: 13; d_gene: -; j_gene: TRBJ2-5; CDR3aa: CASSGGVGETQYF; CDR3nt: TGTGCCAGCAGTGGAGGGGTAGGGGAGACCCAGTACTTC
abundance: -; v_gene: TRBV7-9; len: 13; d_gene: TRBD2; j_gene: TRBJ2-3; CDR3aa: CASSWTSEDTQYF; CDR3nt: TGTGCCAGCAGCTGGACTAGCGAAGATACGCAGTATTTT
abundance: -; v_gene: TRBV2; len: 15; d_gene: TRBD2; j_gene: TRBJ2-7; CDR3aa: CASSQTSGGLYEQYF; CDR3nt: TGTGCCAGCAGCCAAACTAGCGGGGGGCTCTACGAGCAGTACTTC
abundance: -; v_gene: TRBV7-6; len: 13; d_gene: -; j_gene: TRBJ1-1; CDR3aa: CASSMTVNTEAFF; CDR3nt: TGTGCCAGCAGCATGACAGTGAACACTGAAGCTTTCTTT
abundance: -; v_gene: TRBV21-1; len: 16; d_gene: -; j_gene: TRBJ1-5; CDR3aa: CASSPPGQMCNQPQHF; CDR3nt: TGTGCCAGCAGTCCTCCGGGACAAATGTGCAATCAGCCCCAGCATTTT
abundance: -; v_gene: TRBV7-8; len: 14; d_gene: -; j_gene: TRBJ2-1; CDR3aa: CASSLAENSNEQFF; CDR3nt: TGTGCCAGCAGCTTGGCTGAAAACTCCAATGAGCAGTTCTTC
abundance: -; v_gene: TRBV19; len: 15; d_gene: -; j_gene: TRBJ1-5; CDR3aa: CATAGNRAVLQPQHF; CDR3nt: TGTGCCACTGCCGGGAACAGGGCTGTACTTCAGCCCCAGCATTTT
abundance: once; v_gene: TRBV2; len: 14; d_gene: TRBD1; j_gene: TRBJ2-3; CDR3aa: CASKDRSAADTQYF; CDR3nt: TGTGCCTCAAAGGACAGGTCCGCGGCAGATACGCAGTATTTT
abundance: -; v_gene: TRBV19; len: 14; d_gene: -; j_gene: TRBJ2-1; CDR3aa: CASSTMDSNNEQFF; CDR3nt: TGTGCCAGTAGTACCATGGACAGCAACAATGAGCAGTTCTTC
abundance: -; v_gene: TRBV29-1; len: 18; d_gene: TRBD2; j_gene: TRBJ2-1; CDR3aa: CSAAAFRTSGGVPNEQFF; CDR3nt: TGCAGCGCCGCAGCCTTTAGGACTAGCGGGGGGGTTCCCAATGAGCAGTTCTTC
abundance: -; v_gene: TRBV10-3; len: 13; d_gene: -; j_gene: TRBJ2-4; CDR3aa: CAISDGAKNIQYF; CDR3nt: TGTGCCATCAGTGACGGGGCCAAAAACATTCAGTACTTC
abundance: once; v_gene: TRBV6-6; len: 15; d_gene: TRBD1; j_gene: TRBJ2-7; CDR3aa: CASQRPGQGSYEQYF; CDR3nt: TGTGCCAGTCAGAGACCGGGACAGGGCAGCTACGAGCAGTACTTC
abundance: -; v_gene: TRBV18; len: 15; d_gene: -; j_gene: TRBJ2-2; CDR3aa: CASSPPEGNTGELFF; CDR3nt: TGTGCCAGCTCACCACCGGAAGGGAACACCGGGGAGCTGTTTTTT
abundance: -; v_gene: TRBV2; len: 16; d_gene: TRBD2; j_gene: TRBJ2-3; CDR3aa: CASNRKSGGNTDTQYF; CDR3nt: TGTGCCAGCAACCGTAAAAGCGGGGGAAACACAGATACGCAGTATTTT
abundance: -; v_gene: TRBV4-1; len: 16; d_gene: -; j_gene: TRBJ1-1; CDR3aa: CASSQDLIGVNTEAFF; CDR3nt: TGCGCCAGCAGCCAAGACCTTATCGGGGTGAACACTGAAGCTTTCTTT
abundance: -; v_gene: TRBV5-1; len: 17; d_gene: -; j_gene: TRBJ2-5; CDR3aa: CASSSPQQGRIQETQYF; CDR3nt: TGCGCCAGCAGCTCGCCCCAACAGGGCCGGATACAAGAGACCCAGTACTTC
abundance: -; v_gene: TRBV6-7; len: 17; d_gene: -; j_gene: TRBJ2-7; CDR3aa: CASSYSRAGRSAYEQYF; CDR3nt: TGTGCCAGCAGTTACTCGAGGGCCGGACGCTCGGCCTACGAGCAGTACTTC
abundance: -; v_gene: TRBV19; len: 16; d_gene: TRBD1; j_gene: TRBJ1-5; CDR3aa: CASTPSQGAAGQPQHF; CDR3nt: TGTGCCAGTACCCCCTCACAGGGGGCCGCGGGTCAGCCCCAGCATTTT
abundance: once; v_gene: TRBV7-9; len: 12; d_gene: -; j_gene: TRBJ1-1; CDR3aa: CASSLDGPGGFF; CDR3nt: TGTGCCAGCAGCTTAGATGGCCCGGGGGGTTTCTTT
abundance: -; v_gene: TRBV6-5; len: 16; d_gene: -; j_gene: TRBJ2-5; CDR3aa: CASSYDMAGYQETQYF; CDR3nt: TGTGCCAGCAGTTACGATATGGCAGGCTACCAAGAGACCCAGTACTTC
abundance: -; v_gene: TRBV6-6; len: 14; d_gene: -; j_gene: TRBJ2-7; CDR3aa: CASRLVSTSYEQYF; CDR3nt: TGTGCCAGCAGACTGGTATCTACTTCCTACGAGCAGTACTTC
abundance: -; v_gene: TRBV27; len: 14; d_gene: -; j_gene: TRBJ1-1; CDR3aa: CASSLGVFTGEAFF; CDR3nt: TGTGCCAGCAGTTTAGGTGTTTTTACAGGTGAAGCTTTCTTT
abundance: -; v_gene: TRBV5-6; len: 14; d_gene: -; j_gene: TRBJ2-3; CDR3aa: CASSLGTSTDTQYF; CDR3nt: TGTGCCAGCAGCTTGGGGACTAGCACAGATACGCAGTATTTT
abundance: -; v_gene: TRBV19; len: 13; d_gene: -; j_gene: TRBJ2-5; CDR3aa: CASSMTSEETQYF; CDR3nt: TGTGCCAGTAGTATGACGAGTGAAGAGACCCAGTACTTC
abundance: -; v_gene: TRBV19; len: 13; d_gene: TRBD1; j_gene: TRBJ1-1; CDR3aa: CASSTQGGTEAFF; CDR3nt: TGTGCCAGTAGTACACAGGGGGGAACTGAAGCTTTCTTT
abundance: -; v_gene: TRBV19; len: 11; d_gene: -; j_gene: TRBJ1-2; CDR3aa: CASSGRSGYTF; CDR3nt: TGTGCCAGTAGTGGCAGATCCGGCTACACCTTC
abundance: -; v_gene: TRBV4-2; len: 13; d_gene: -; j_gene: TRBJ2-7; CDR3aa: CASSQDNPPEQYF; CDR3nt: TGTGCCAGCAGCCAAGATAACCCCCCCGAGCAGTACTTC
abundance: -; v_gene: TRBV18; len: 14; d_gene: -; j_gene: TRBJ2-7; CDR3aa: CASSPTREGREQYF; CDR3nt: TGTGCCAGCTCACCAACCAGGGAAGGGCGCGAGCAGTACTTC